What follows is one TCR beta chain and its context. Its antigen remains unknown. Other nucleotide sequences in the sample specify the same CDR3. PCR amplification relied on 60 Vbeta primers (plus 13 Jbeta primers). Repertoires were generated with immunoSEQ multiplex PCR, while TCRdb's copy carries only in-frame clones and drops some. The table records around 150,000 clones, roughly 80% of them present only once. The data were taken from a study of cytomegalovirus exposure and HLA in healthy donors. The wider study: An early data release held 80 million or so unique TCRs from HLA-typed donors.

The CDR3 consists of 14 residues. The germline gives CDR1 SGHTA, CDR2 FQGNSA. The junction had 5 bases not matched to a gene; V was cut back by 6 bases and J by 0 bases. Overall study findings and caveats: Cytomegalovirus status, reportedly, was diagnosed with high specificity and sensitivity by the classifier.

The sequence came from a woman aged 50 to 65 in good health and CMV-seronegative. The rearrangement uses TRBV7-2 and TRBJ2-7; 7 bases fit TRBD1. The sequenced sample was PBMCs. The CDR3 sequence: CASSRGGSSYEQYF. The CDR3 DNA reads as TGTGCCAGCAGTCGAGGGGGCAGCTCCTACGAGCAGTACTTC.